This T cell receptor beta chain appears in the sequencing data of a study of regulatory T cells in long-lasting Graves disease. As for the study in general: In persistent Graves' disease, antithyroid drugs had been taken for over 5 years and TSH receptor antibodies stayed positive.

General study points: TCR diversity was lower in persistent than newly diagnosed Graves' disease.

Germline V gene lookup returns CDR1 SQVTM and CDR2 ANQGSEA. Trimming removed 7 bases from V and 7 bases from J; junction bases left unmatched: 9. The length of the CDR3 is 13 residues. The time point is: persistent/refractory GD, antithyroid drugs over 5 years with positive TRAb. With RNA extracted from PBMCs as input, the TCR library was made. Graves' disease diagnoses used American Thyroid Association guidelines. With iRepertoire HTBI primers and Arm-PCR of CDR3 regions, TCR beta libraries were built. TCRdb fed the multiplex PCR reads into MiXCR, producing one record per CDR3 protein. The sample shows approximately 470,000 distinct CDR3 sequences, roughly 20% of them seen only once. This clonotype was counted between two and nine times. Its antigen remains unidentified.

The V call is TRBV29-1, the J call TRBJ2-2; 7 bases agree with TRBD1. This sequence originates from a female donor with Graves disease. Sequences were derived from peripheral blood mononuclear cells (PBMCs), sampled when the disease was refractory, from a patient treated with antithyroid drugs. This CDR3 reads CSARQGMSGELFF. The CDR3 DNA sequence: TGCAGCGCAAGACAGGGAATGAGCGGGGAGCTGTTTTTT.